Presented here are 11 T cell receptor beta chains from one specimen sequenced in a study of T cells in Graves' hyperthyroidism and ophthalmopathy. RNA transcripts were the template for amplifying TCR beta CDR3 regions. Researchers ran a first-round RT-PCR on the TCR CDR3 using the HTBI primer set. A single record per CDR3 protein comes from TCRdb applying MiXCR to the multiplex PCR reads. The data contain about 210,000 distinct CDR3 sequences, 17% of them singletons. The sequencing sample was made of blood. Every receptor here comes from a man aged 50 to 59 with Graves' hyperthyroidism.

There are a few counts of this clonotype. V is TRBV24-1 and J is TRBJ2-1; 7 bases line up with TRBD1. CDR1 and CDR2 from the germline V gene are KGHDR and SFDVKD. With 4 bases clipped from V and 1 base from J, the junction kept 3 bases outside the gene matches. CDR3 length equals 15 residues. CDR3 sequence (DNA): TGTGCCACCAGTGACCAGACAGGGTCCTACAATGAGCAGTTCTTC. Translating it yields CATSDQTGSYNEQFF.

This clonotype was seen ten or more times. The chain joins TRBV7-2 to TRBJ2-3; D is ambiguous. Trimming left V 0 bases short and J 2 bases short, with 9 bases between. This CDR3 contains 15 residues. Per germline, CDR1 SGHTA and CDR2 FQGNSA. CDR3 nucleotide sequence: TGTGCCAGCAGCTTAGCGGAACGACTCACAGATACGCAGTATTTT. This sequence encodes CASSLAERLTDTQYF.

This clonotype was seen ten or more times. This chain connects TRBV10-3 to TRBJ2-3; 7 nucleotides align to TRBD2. Germline V gene lookup returns CDR1 ENHRY and CDR2 SYGVKD. The CDR3 has 15 amino acids. Trimming at V came to 3 bases and at J to 2 bases, leaving 5 bases not matched to a gene. For the CDR3, the DNA is TGTGCCATCAGTGACGTCACTAGCGACACAGATACGCAGTATTTT. This codes for CAISDVTSDTDTQYF.

This clonotype has at least ten counts. This chain joins TRBV7-2 and TRBJ2-5; 11 bases map to TRBD2. CDR1 and CDR2 (germline): SGHTA, FQGNSA. There are 15 residues in the CDR3. With V trimmed by 4 bases and J by 3 bases, 4 bases remained unmatched. The CDR3 here is CASSSRGLAEETQYF. As DNA, the CDR3 is TGTGCCAGCAGCTCCCGGGGACTAGCGGAAGAGACCCAGTACTTC.

This clonotype has ten or more counts. V gene TRBV28 combines with J gene TRBJ2-1; D remains unclear. Trimming removed 3 bases at V and 6 bases at J, with 6 bases between. This CDR3 region has 12 residues. Germline lookup yields CDR1 MDHEN and CDR2 SYDVKM. CDR3 protein: CASSLFLNEQFF. CDR3 nucleotides: TGTGCCAGCAGTTTGTTCCTCAATGAGCAGTTCTTC.

This clonotype was counted only a few times. The rearrangement links TRBV20-1 to TRBJ2-7, with D tentatively TRBD2 (6 bases). CDR3 size: 13 residues. Trimming stripped 3 bases from V and 2 bases from J, with 11 bases between. Germline V lookup: CDR1 DFQATT, CDR2 SNEGSKA (reference sequence). CDR3 sequence: CSARSGRTYEQYF. The CDR3 DNA follows: TGCAGTGCTAGGTCTGGGAGGACCTACGAGCAGTACTTC.

This clonotype was seen more than once but under ten times. This could be a read error, since a much larger clone is one nucleotide away. This chain connects TRBV30 to TRBJ1-2, with a weak D call TRBD1 (6 bases). CDR1 GTSNPN and CDR2 SVGIG come from the germline V gene (reference sequence). This CDR3 comprises 12 residues. This CDR3 is CVWIRLTGGYTF. CDR3 nucleotides: TGTGTCTGGATTCGACTTACAGGGGGCTACACCTTC.

The sample holds many counts of this clonotype. The chain carries TRBV4-1 and TRBJ2-7; D is unresolved. Trimming shortened V by 6 bases and J by 2 bases, and 20 bases separated the two germline ends. Germline V CDR1 and CDR2: MGHRA, YSYEKL. CDR3 size: 16 residues. CDR3 region: CASSPNSMTHAYEQYF. The CDR3 bases are TGCGCCAGCAGTCCAAATTCGATGACCCATGCCTACGAGCAGTACTTC.

The chain employs TRBV5-5 and TRBJ2-1; 7 bases match TRBD2. J gave up 8 bases and V 4 bases, and 15 bases lay outside the gene matches. The CDR3 extends over 16 amino acids. Germline V gene data show CDR1 as SGHKS and CDR2 as YYEKEE (reference sequence). CDR3 region: CASSRSVRGRADEQFF. For the CDR3, the DNA is TGTGCCAGCAGCCGATCCGTCCGGGGGAGGGCCGATGAGCAGTTCTTC.

This chain connects TRBV19 to TRBJ1-5; D is uncertain. V was cut by 5 bases and J by 4 bases, with 15 bases left in between. Germline assignment: CDR1 LNHDA and CDR2 SQIVND (reference sequence). This CDR3 is 15 amino acids long. The CDR3 protein is CASSDVGAENQPQHF. Here the CDR3 DNA reads TGTGCCAGTAGTGATGTGGGCGCGGAGAATCAGCCCCAGCATTTT.

This clonotype was observed at least ten times. This chain connects TRBV14 to TRBJ2-2; tentatively, D is TRBD1 (6 bases). Germline CDR1 SGHDN, CDR2 FVKESK. The V end was cut by 4 bases, the J end by 3 bases, with 12 bases between. The CDR3 is 15 residues long. The CDR3, as DNA: TGTGCCAGCAGCCCCGCGAGGGGGTACACCGGGGAGCTGTTTTTT. It yields the protein CASSPARGYTGELFF. The whole variable domain, filled in from reference TRBV14 and TRBJ2-2, reads EAGVTQFPSHSVIEKGQTVTLRCDPISGHDNLYWYRRVMGKEIKFLLHFVKESKQDESGMPNNRFLAERTGGTYSTLKVQPAELEDSGVYFCASSPARGYTGELFFGEGSRLTVL.